This T cell receptor beta chain came from a study of read filtering for tumor transcriptome and immune sequencing. Turning to the study itself: Among patients, approximately 16 were male and about 15 female, aged about 45 to 85 (mean around 61). Whole-transcriptome libraries were prepared after DNase treatment.

This CDR3 is built from 14 residues. The ends lost 5 bases at V and 7 bases at J; junction bases unmatched: 7. Germline CDR1 is SGHAT and CDR2 is FQNNGV. Molecular barcoded adaptors covering alpha/delta and beta/gamma chains were used on roughly 370 ng RNA. TCRdb reprocessed the reads with MiXCR, giving one entry per CDR3 protein. This table has around 140,000 distinct CDR3 sequences, approximately 13% appearing once. This clonotype showed up many times. The antigen is undetermined. Study-wide points: Correlation between methods rose after single-read clonotypes were removed.

The sequencing input was a population of CD138-negative cells sorted from bone marrow. The receptor comes from a donor at least 40 years old with multiple myeloma. V is TRBV11-2 and J is TRBJ2-1, with TRBD1 matching 8 bases. CDR3 protein: CASSLQGERNEQFF. The DNA of the CDR3 is TGTGCCAGCAGCCTACAGGGGGAGAGGAATGAGCAGTTCTTC.